The rows below give T cell receptor beta chains drawn from one sample of a study of beta chain features in type 1 diabetes. The repertoire was sequenced with immunoSEQ multiplex PCR; TCRdb's copy has only in-frame clones and lacks some. The profile shows 600,000 to 700,000 clones, 13% of them singletons. Sequencing was performed on naive CD4+ T cells from blood. The receptors derive from a man between 18 and 35 years old with type 1 diabetes. Each CDR3 is given with its conserved first and last residue. D genes are given only for firm matches. Expanded clones are given a class, and other clones once, few, many or no size at all.

. few TRBJ2-2 TRBV12-5 TGTGCTAGTGGTTTGGCCCCAAAACAGGGATTTGATGGGGAGCTGTTTTTT CASGLAPKQGFDGELFF
. . TRBJ2-7 TRBV4-1 TGCGCCAGCAGCCTAGGGCCCCACCTACGGGAGCAGTACTTC CASSLGPHLREQYF
TRBD1 . TRBJ1-1 TRBV29-1 TGCAGCGTTGAAGGCTCGACAGGGGCGAACACTGAAGCTTTCTTT CSVEGSTGANTEAFF
. . TRBJ1-1 TRBV23-1 TGCGCCAGCAGTCAATCGGCATCGGGCCGGGGGGCTAACACTGAAGCTTTCTTT CASSQSASGRGANTEAFF
. few TRBJ2-1 TRBV20-1 TGCAGTGCTCGACTAGGGCGTGAGCAGTTCTTC CSARLGREQFF
TRBD1 few TRBJ1-1 TRBV25-1 TGTGCCAGCGCCCGGGACAGCGTCCCCTCTCACACTGAAGCTTTCTTT CASARDSVPSHTEAFF
. few TRBJ1-1 TRBV7-8 TGTGCCAGCAGCTTAGACCGACTTAACACTGAAGCTTTCTTT CASSLDRLNTEAFF
. . TRBJ1-5 TRBV19 TGTGCCAGTAGTATAGATCTGGGGGCTAAGCCCCAGCATTTT CASSIDLGAKPQHF
. . TRBJ1-6 TRBV11-2 TGTGCCAGCAGCCCACAGGGAAATAATTCACCCCTCCACTTT CASSPQGNNSPLHF
. few TRBJ1-1 TRBV29-1 TGCAGCGTAGATACAGTAACTGAAGCTTTCTTT CSVDTVTEAFF
. . TRBJ2-5 TRBV2 TGTGCCAGCAGGGGCCCCGGGGAGACCCAGTACTTC CASRGPGETQYF
TRBD1 few TRBJ2-2 TRBV10-3 TGTGCCATCAGCCCGGGACAGGGTCTCGACACCGGGGAGCTGTTTTTT CAISPGQGLDTGELFF
TRBD1 . TRBJ1-2 TRBV19 TGTGCCAGTAGTCCGTTACAGGGGAGCTATGGCTACACCTTC CASSPLQGSYGYTF